Here is one TCR beta chain with its context. This sample is drawn from a study of blood T cell repertoires in COVID-19. The V segment lost 0 bases and the J segment 9 bases; nucleotides outside the gene matches: 7. There are 16 residues in the CDR3. Per germline, CDR1 SGHRS and CDR2 YFSETQ. Per the original data handling: Estimated nucleated cell counts came from reference gene primer amplification. Generated by immunoSEQ multiplex PCR, the TCRdb table keeps only in-frame clones and is missing some. Clone size and the V and J calls come from that table; the DNA yielded D and trimming. The table lists about 270,000 clones, 85% to 90% of them singletons, with less than 2.5% in the top ten. The study recruited people aged 18 to 89 years across some 23 US areas.

Sequencing used PBMCs or T cells enriched from blood (not recorded which). The chain links TRBV5-1 to TRBJ2-1, with TRBD2 matching over 12 bases. This clonotype was sampled from a woman aged 18 to 35 who had recovered from COVID-19. The CDR3 DNA reads as TGCGCCAGCAGCTTGGGGCTAGCGGGGGGGCCAAGTGAGCAGTTCTTC. It is translated as CASSLGLAGGPSEQFF.